Presented here are 4 T cell receptor beta chains from one specimen sequenced in a study of response to subunit inactivated influenza vaccine. TCRdb reprocessed the RT-PCR reads with MiXCR, giving one entry per CDR3 protein. Among roughly 780,000 distinct CDR3 sequences listed, roughly 18% were seen once. The specimen comprised PBMCs from blood, sampled more than 4 days after vaccination. All receptors come from a middle-aged man who received an inactivated influenza vaccine.

Only a few counts were recorded for this clonotype. The genes are TRBV6-2 or TRBV6-3 and TRBJ2-2; 7 bases are shared with TRBD1. V trimming: 6 bases; J trimming: 5 bases; junction bases outside the gene matches: 9. The CDR3 loop spans 15 amino acids. Germline V gives CDR1 MNHEY, CDR2 SVGEGT. CDR3 DNA sequence: TGTGCCAGCAGCGCGACAGGGCGCGGTACCGGGGAGCTGTTTTTT. Translated: CASSATGRGTGELFF.

The chain couples TRBV27 to TRBJ1-6; tentative D call: TRBD1 (6 bases). Germline V gene sequence: CDR1 MNHEY, CDR2 SMNVEV (reference sequence). This CDR3 has 16 amino acids. The V end was cut by 3 bases, the J end by 3 bases, with 12 bases between. The CDR3 region has the DNA TGTGCCAGCAGTTTCGCGGACAGAGACTATAATTCACCCCTCCACTTT. Translation: CASSFADRDYNSPLHF.

The V gene is TRBV7-2, the J gene TRBJ1-5, with D possibly TRBD1 on 6 matching bases. The CDR3 extends over 16 amino acids. V shed 1 base and J shed 7 bases, with 17 bases lying between them. CDR1 is SGHTA, CDR2 FQGNSA, per germline. CDR3 nucleotide sequence: TGTGCCAGCAGCTTAGTGGCAGGCAGGGGAATCCAGCCCCAGCATTTT. Protein product: CASSLVAGRGIQPQHF.

The rearrangement links TRBV19 to TRBJ1-1; D not resolved. This CDR3 is 15 amino acids long. CDR1 and CDR2 (germline): LNHDA, SQIVND (reference sequence). V dropped 4 bases and J dropped 1 base, with 13 bases sitting between them. The CDR3 loop reads CASSTRAYKNTEAFF. The CDR3 region has the DNA TGTGCCAGTAGTACAAGAGCGTACAAGAACACTGAAGCTTTCTTT.